This TCR beta chain appears in the sequencing data of a study of shared clonotypes between healthy human individuals. Study background: Each donor's CD4 naive and CD4 memory cells filled three plates apiece, CD8 naive two, and CD8 memory one. Findings and caveats of the study: Shared clonotypes: about 5% naive CD4, approximately 3.4% naive CD8, less than 2.5% memory CD4, 0.35% to 0.5% memory CD8.

Using immunoSEQ multiplex PCR, the repertoire was profiled, and TCRdb retains in-frame clones only, with some absent. The sample has 550,000 to 650,000 clones, approximately 96% seen once. V lost 3 bases to trimming and J lost 3 bases, with 20 bases between them. Germline V gene lookup returns CDR1 MDHEN and CDR2 SYDVKM. The CDR3 has 17 residues. Details on this clone: Its target is not known.

As defined, naive CD8 cells were CD45RO-negative and positively selected for CCR7, with terminally differentiated effector memory CD45RA+ cells excluded. Sequenced input: naive CD8+ T cells sorted from blood. The sequence came from a woman aged 25-40 years in good health. The chain couples TRBV28 to TRBJ1-1; the D gene is possibly TRBD1 (5 bases). The CDR3 here is CASSFNYVNSGYTEAFF. DNA of the CDR3: TGTGCCAGCAGTTTCAACTACGTGAATTCAGGGTACACTGAAGCTTTCTTT.